This paragraph reports one TCR beta chain. Its target is not known. The CDR3 is 15 amino acids. Germline V CDR1 and CDR2: MNHEY, SMNVEV (reference sequence). Trimming removed 0 bases at V and 3 bases at J, with 10 bases between. The sample originates from a study of beta chain features in type 1 diabetes. Overall study findings and caveats: PCR might favor shorter templates, equally in patients and controls.

Expressed TCRB transcripts were sequenced after all isolated RNA was converted to cDNA. Clones were sequenced by immunoSEQ multiplex PCR, and TCRdb holds only the in-frame ones, with some missing. This repertoire shows 360,000 or so clones, around 19% found once; its top ten account for roughly 0.045%. V usage is TRBV27 and J usage is TRBJ2-3, with a weak D call TRBD2 (7 bases). This clonotype originated in a woman aged 18-29 years in good health. Material for sequencing was naive CD4+ T cells from blood. The CDR3 region is CASSLSGGLTDTQYF. Here the CDR3 DNA reads TGTGCCAGCAGTTTATCGGGGGGGCTAACAGATACGCAGTATTTT.